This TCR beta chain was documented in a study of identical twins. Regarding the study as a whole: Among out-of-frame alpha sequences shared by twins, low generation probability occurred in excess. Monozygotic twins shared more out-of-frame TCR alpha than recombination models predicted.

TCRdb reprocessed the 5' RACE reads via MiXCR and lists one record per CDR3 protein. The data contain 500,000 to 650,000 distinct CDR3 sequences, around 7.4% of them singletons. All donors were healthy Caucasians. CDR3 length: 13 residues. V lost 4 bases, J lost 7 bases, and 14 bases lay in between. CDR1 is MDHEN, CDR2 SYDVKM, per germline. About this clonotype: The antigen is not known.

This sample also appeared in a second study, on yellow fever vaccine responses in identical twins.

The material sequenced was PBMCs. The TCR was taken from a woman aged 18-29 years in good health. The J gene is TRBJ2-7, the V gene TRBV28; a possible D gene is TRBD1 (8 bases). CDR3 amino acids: CASSSGQGGEQYV. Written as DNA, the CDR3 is TGTGCCAGCAGTTCCGGACAGGGAGGGGAGCAGTACGTC.